The 8 T cell receptor beta chains given below trace back to one sample, sequenced in a study of blood T cell repertoires in COVID-19. Sequenced by immunoSEQ multiplex PCR; TCRdb stores in-frame clones only, minus some. This sample has about 99,000 clones, with roughly 79% found just once. Sequences were obtained from peripheral blood. The receptors originated from a man older than 75 with COVID-19, enrolled during active disease.

This rearrangement joins TRBV24-1 to TRBJ2-3; unclear D gene. Between the trimmed V and J ends, which lost 6 bases and 1 base, there was a span of 7 bases. The germline CDR1 and CDR2 sequences are KGHDR and SFDVKD. CDR3 length: 13 amino acids. CDR3 sequence (DNA): TGTGCCACCAGTTCTAGAGGCACAGATACGCAGTATTTT. Encoded protein: CATSSRGTDTQYF.

The chain employs TRBV5-6 and TRBJ2-3, with D possibly TRBD1 on 6 matching bases. The CDR3 runs to 15 residues. Germline values: CDR1 SGHDT, CDR2 YYEEEE. Trimming shortened V by 1 base and J by 2 bases, and 11 bases separated the two germline ends. This CDR3 reads CASSLLDRHTDTQYF. The CDR3 DNA follows: TGTGCCAGCAGCTTGCTGGACAGACACACAGATACGCAGTATTTT.

V usage is TRBV6-5 and J usage is TRBJ2-5; 7 bases agree with TRBD2. The germline CDR1 and CDR2 sequences are MNHEY and SVGAGI. J was trimmed by 0 bases and V by 2 bases; bases with no gene match: 3. There are 15 residues in the CDR3. CDR3 protein: CASSYGGGNQETQYF. CDR3 bases: TGTGCCAGCAGTTACGGGGGGGGTAACCAAGAGACCCAGTACTTC.

This clone was counted between two and nine times. The gene calls are TRBV4-2 and TRBJ2-3; 9 bases match TRBD1. The J segment lost 3 bases and the V segment lost 5 bases, leaving 6 bases of the junction unmatched. Germline CDR1 reads LGHNA; CDR2 reads YNFKEQ. This CDR3 region has 15 residues. CDR3 coding DNA: TGTGCCAGCAGCTCCGGGACAGGGATGACAGATACGCAGTATTTT. Translation gives CASSSGTGMTDTQYF.

The V gene is TRBV27, the J gene TRBJ2-6; possible D gene TRBD1, 6 bases. The CDR3 consists of 15 residues. The germline V gene has CDR1 MNHEY and CDR2 SMNVEV (reference sequence). Trimming cost V 5 bases and J 4 bases, with 12 bases left between them. The CDR3 DNA is TGTGCCAGCAGTCAGCAGGGGTCGGGGGCCAACGTCCTGACTTTC. Translation: CASSQQGSGANVLTF.

The rearrangement joins TRBV15 to TRBJ2-1; 7 nucleotides line up with TRBD2. CDR1 is LNHNV and CDR2 is YYDKDF in the germline V gene (reference sequence). The CDR3 totals 14 residues. V lost 0 bases, J lost 6 bases, and 2 bases stayed unmatched. The CDR3 loop is CATSRDPGGNEQFF. The CDR3 DNA follows: TGTGCCACCAGCAGAGATCCGGGGGGCAATGAGCAGTTCTTC.

The CDR3 nucleotides read TGTGCCAGTAAAGACAACAGGGGTGGGAGAGAGACCCAGTACTTC. It yields the protein CASKDNRGGRETQYF. This chain links TRBV19 with TRBJ2-5; TRBD1 matches at 7 bases. CDR1 and CDR2 (germline): LNHDA, SQIVND (reference sequence). CDR3 length equals 15 residues. V was pared by 7 bases and J by 4 bases, with 12 bases of the junction left unmatched.

This chain links TRBV6-5 with TRBJ2-2, with 7 nucleotides matching TRBD1. Germline CDR1 MNHEY, CDR2 SVGAGI. J was trimmed by 4 bases and V by 4 bases; bases with no gene match: 6. There are 15 residues in the CDR3. CDR3 region: CASSSYRGSTGELFF. CDR3 coding DNA: TGTGCCAGCAGTTCATACAGGGGATCCACCGGGGAGCTGTTTTTT.